This TCR beta chain emerged from a study of blood T cell repertoires in COVID-19. Clones were sequenced by immunoSEQ multiplex PCR, and TCRdb holds only the in-frame ones, with some missing. The sample carries 23,000 or so clones, around 86% recorded once. Germline V gene sequence: CDR1 MNHEY, CDR2 SMNVEV (reference sequence). This CDR3 is 16 amino acids long. After removal of 4 bases from V and 13 bases from J, the junction contained 16 bases not matched to a gene. The chain joins TRBV27 to TRBJ1-4, with 9 bases lining up with TRBD1. The TCR was taken from a woman aged 70-85 years with active COVID-19. Sequencing used peripheral blood. This chain's CDR3 is CASSSSATGGALLLFF. CDR3 coding DNA: TGTGCCAGCAGTTCGTCCGCGACAGGGGGAGCGTTGTTACTGTTTTTT.